This section outlines one T cell receptor beta chain sequence together with its context. The antigen is not known. Germline lookup yields CDR1 MNHNS and CDR2 SASEGT. This CDR3 region has 13 residues. The V and J ends lost 6 bases and 4 bases, in that order; junction bases with no gene match: 5. The data derive from a study of beta chain features in type 1 diabetes. Overall study findings and caveats: People with Type 1 diabetes carried modestly yet significantly shorter TCRB CDR3s in all four CD4+ subsets.

Isolated RNA was reverse transcribed in full, so expressed TCRB transcripts were sequenced. Repertoires were generated with immunoSEQ multiplex PCR, while TCRdb's copy carries only in-frame clones and drops some. The sample shows around 310,000 clones, roughly 13% of them seen only once. Sequenced material: naive CD4+ T cells from blood. This TCR was recovered from a woman under 30 with type 1 diabetes. The gene calls are TRBV6-1 and TRBJ1-2; 7 positions agree with TRBD1. In DNA, the CDR3 is TGTGCCAGCAGATGGGACAGCCTCTATGGCTACACCTTC. This codes for CASRWDSLYGYTF.